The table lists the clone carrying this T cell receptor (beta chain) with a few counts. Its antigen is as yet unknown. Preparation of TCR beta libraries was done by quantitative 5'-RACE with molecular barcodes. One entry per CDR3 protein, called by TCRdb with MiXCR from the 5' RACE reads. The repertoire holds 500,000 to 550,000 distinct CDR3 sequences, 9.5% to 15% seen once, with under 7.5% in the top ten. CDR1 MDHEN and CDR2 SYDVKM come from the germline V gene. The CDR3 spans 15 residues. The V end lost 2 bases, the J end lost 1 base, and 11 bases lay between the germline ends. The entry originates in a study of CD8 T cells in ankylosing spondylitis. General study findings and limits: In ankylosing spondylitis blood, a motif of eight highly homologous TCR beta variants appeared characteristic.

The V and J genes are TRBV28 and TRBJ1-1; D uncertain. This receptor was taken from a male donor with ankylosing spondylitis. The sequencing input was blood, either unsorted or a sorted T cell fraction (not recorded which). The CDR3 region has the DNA TGTGCCAGCAGTTTACTTGGGTATCGGAACACTGAAGCTTTCTTT. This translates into CASSLLGYRNTEAFF.